These 11 T cell receptor beta chains were all obtained from the same sample, sequenced in a study of T-cell memory formation after mild COVID-19. Each CDR3 protein is one row after TCRdb ran MiXCR on the 5' RACE reads. The sample holds 280,000 or so distinct CDR3 sequences, 8.2% seen once. Sequenced input: PBMCs or a T cell subset sorted from them (not recorded which). The receptors stem from a man younger than 30 who had mild COVID-19 (a few samples of this study predate the infection). Cell type and time point are not known.

The V gene is TRBV21-1, the J gene TRBJ2-7; TRBD1, the D gene given by the table, was not confirmed from the DNA. TRBV21-1 is marked as a pseudogene. This CDR3 has 12 residues. CDR3 loop: CASSKSRVEQYV. The CDR3, as DNA: TGTGCCAGCAGCAAAAGCAGGGTTGAGCAGTACGTC.

The rearrangement uses TRBV20-1 and TRBJ2-5, with TRBD2 as a possible D gene (6 bases). CDR1 DFQATT and CDR2 SNEGSKA come from the germline V gene (reference sequence). Between the trimmed V and J ends, which lost 7 bases and 5 bases, there was a span of 23 bases. CDR3 length equals 15 residues. The CDR3 DNA reads as TGCAGTGTAGTCCCCCAGGGACTGACGTGGGAGACCCAGTACTTC. Translating it yields CSVVPQGLTWETQYF.

This clonotype was counted many times. CDR3 nucleotides: TGTGCCAGCATGGAAGGTCTTTACGGCACAGATACGCAGTATTTT. Residues: CASMEGLYGTDTQYF. The chain uses TRBV2 and TRBJ2-3, with D unclear. CDR3 length equals 15 residues. Trimming took 7 bases from V and 1 from J, leaving 15 bases between them. The germline V gene has CDR1 SNHLY and CDR2 FYNNEI.

The chain links TRBV18 to TRBJ1-1; D is uncertain. The CDR3 runs 14 residues. Germline assignment: CDR1 KGHSH and CDR2 LQKENI. The V gene lost 3 bases and the J gene lost 1 base, with 9 bases spanning the gap. Here the CDR3 reads CASSPIEGNTEAFF. Written as DNA, the CDR3 is TGTGCCAGCTCACCCATCGAAGGGAACACTGAAGCTTTCTTT.

A few counts support this clonotype. The genes are TRBV5-4 and TRBJ2-5; 9 bases match TRBD1. Germline CDR1 reads SGHNT; CDR2 reads YYREEE (reference sequence). The junction had 3 bases not matched to a gene; V was cut back by 7 bases and J by 5 bases. The CDR3 sequence is 12 residues long. CDR3: CASGGQGETQYF. The CDR3 DNA is TGTGCCAGCGGCGGACAGGGGGAGACCCAGTACTTC.

This clonotype was seen only a few times. J is TRBJ2-1 and V is TRBV3-1; 11 positions agree with TRBD1. Germline V CDR1 and CDR2: LGHDT, YNNKEL (reference sequence). The CDR3 is 16 residues long. V dropped 0 bases and J dropped 8; count of bases not matched to a gene: 6. The CDR3 coding sequence is TGTGCCAGCAGCCAAGATGGGACAGGGGGTAGCTATGAGCAGTTCTTC. This translates into CASSQDGTGGSYEQFF.

This clonotype was detected many times. The genes are TRBV7-9 and TRBJ1-1, with 7 bases lining up with TRBD1. The V gene's germline CDR1 is SEHNR and CDR2 FQNEAQ (reference sequence). This CDR3 is 15 amino acids long. V trimming: 5 bases; J trimming: 2 bases; junction bases outside the gene matches: 8. The CDR3 is CASSPRRDSNTEAFF. CDR3 in DNA: TGTGCCAGCAGCCCACGGAGGGACAGTAACACTGAAGCTTTCTTT.

The chain employs TRBV20-1 and TRBJ2-1; D is unresolved. V was shortened by 0 bases and J by 8 bases, with 14 bases between the two germline ends. The CDR3 has 14 amino acids. Germline V lookup: CDR1 DFQATT, CDR2 SNEGSKA (reference sequence). In DNA, the CDR3 is TGCAGTGCTAGAGATCAAAGGGTTAAGCATGAGCAGTTCTTC. As protein: CSARDQRVKHEQFF.

V and J are TRBV20-1 and TRBJ2-7, with D perhaps matching TRBD1 or TRBD2 (5 bases each). The germline V gene encodes CDR1 DFQATT and CDR2 SNEGSKA (reference sequence). The CDR3 is made up of 13 amino acids. Deletions cut 5 bases from V and 4 bases from J, with 15 bases between. CDR3 nucleotide sequence: TGCAGTGCTGCCGGGACCGACATTTACGAGCAGTACGTC. Protein: CSAAGTDIYEQYV.

V and J are TRBV5-1 and TRBJ1-2; D is uncertain. V was cut by 2 bases and J by 3 bases, with 20 bases left in between. This CDR3 region has 17 residues. Looked up from germline, CDR1 is SGHRS and CDR2 is YFSETQ. DNA for the CDR3: TGCGCCAGCAGCTTTTTTGGCAGCCTAAATTCAGACTATGGCTACACCTTC. Amino acid sequence: CASSFFGSLNSDYGYTF.

This clonotype was seen more than once but under ten times. CDR3 sequence (DNA): TGCGCCAGCAGCCAAGAGGGAGTAGCGGGCTATGGCTACACCTTC. It specifies CASSQEGVAGYGYTF. The V and J genes are TRBV4-1 and TRBJ1-2; no clear D. Trimming took off 0 bases at V and 4 bases at J, with 12 bases between the two ends. Per the germline V gene, CDR1 is MGHRA and CDR2 is YSYEKL. The CDR3 contains 15 residues.